This T cell receptor (beta chain) was profiled in a study of CD8+ T cells in alopecia areata (dated by TCRdb to the late 2010s). Broadly, across the study: Treated patients were enrolled in an open-label pilot trial of oral tofacitinib at 5 to 10 mg twice daily for moderate-to-severe alopecia areata. immunoSEQ multiplex PCR using 35 Vbeta forward primers and 13 Jbeta reverse primers was used to amplify TCRbeta CDR3 regions. RNA was extracted with the PAXgene miRNA kit for fixed scalp, the miRNeasy kit for PBMCs, and the RNeasy kit for mouse skin. High-throughput TCRbeta sequencing was used to examine T cell clonal expansion in alopecia areata in both the C3H/HeJ mouse model and human patients. Disease severity in treated patients was measured with the SALT score, which quantifies the percentage of affected scalp surface area. Clonality in the scalp was compared among normal scalp (n=4), patchy alopecia areata scalp (n=8), and alopecia totalis/universalis scalp (n=8). On the human side, TCRbeta sequencing was run on scalp tissue and on sorted CD4+ and CD8+ peripheral blood T cells from healthy controls and from alopecia areata patients with either patchy or totalis/universalis disease. Biopsies were taken from tofacitinib-treated patients at baseline and at 4 and 24 weeks of treatment, and a later scalp biopsy was taken in several of the tofacitinib-treated patients. Patients stayed on tofacitinib for 6 to 18 months and then had 6 months of follow-up off drug so that delayed response and recurrence could be assessed. Findings and caveats that apply to the study as a whole: Tofacitinib significantly decreased scalp clonality and the number of expanded CD8+ clones among the top 100 scalp clones. During tofacitinib treatment, many expanded lesional clones stuck around in both scalp and blood, and this persistence may partly explain why relapse happens after treatment is stopped. Compared with normal scalp, lesional scalp, particularly in alopecia totalis/universalis, had higher clonality and more expanded CD8+ clones, which suggests antigenic drive. Compared with mice, TCR sequences shared between patients were less clear, possibly partly because of HLA diversity across the patient population. Because the treated cohort was small and had only one nonresponder, larger studies are needed to examine links between baseline CD8+ expansion and response. Scalp TCR repertoire analysis is complicated because resident alphabeta T cells in normal human skin are also sequenced, whereas mouse skin is dominated by gammadelta T cells.

This clone turned up a few times. It lacks a known antigen. Nothing much larger sits one base from this clone, and base qualities are not available. In the paper's terms, the time point label means: roughly 27 days on oral tofacitinib. The treatment or condition label here, explained by the study, means: oral pan-JAK inhibitor, 5-10 mg twice daily. Peripheral blood and lesional scalp punch biopsies were obtained from patients with alopecia areata. Scalp biopsies from humans were placed right away in PAXgene tissue containers for fixation. Reading from cysteine to phenylalanine, the CDR3 counts 17 amino acids. The CDR3 DNA has 51 bases and is translated from base 1. Trimming accounts for 5 bases at V and 6 bases at J, while the number of junction bases matched to no gene is 9. In the germline V gene, CDR1 corresponds to SGHNT and CDR2 to YENEEA. Libraries were prepared through the immunoSEQ multiplex PCR assay. RNA was extracted from all samples and reverse transcribed into cDNA as template for TCR sequencing. First-strand cDNA was synthesized with SuperScript III using a 2:1 mix of oligo-dT and random hexamers. A synthetic immune receptor repertoire was used to assess amplification bias, and residual bias was removed computationally. On the authors' methods: Raw reads were preprocessed to remove errors, and CDR3 was defined by IMGT conventions from the conserved cysteine to phenylalanine. Clonality was computed by normalizing Shannon entropy by log2 of the number of productive unique TCRs and subtracting the result from 1. Whether each scalp clone was CD4 or CD8 was inferred by checking scalp TCRbeta sequences against the CD4 and CD8 repertoires from sorted blood. Entries here come from immuneACCESS through TCRdb and include only in-frame sequences with V and J called. Some clones fail to appear in such tables; in the studies checked, an unresolved V gene covers under half of the shortfall, and the cause of the remainder is unknown. V and J calls and clone size are as listed in that table; D and trimming were resolved from the DNA. The sample table holds 10,000 to 15,000 clones, of which approximately 67% were seen once. Around 7% of the sample comes from the top ten.

The receptor was isolated from a human donor with alopecia areata. Here the sequenced sample was skin, taken at week 4, from a patient treated with tofacitinib. Recombination linked TRBV11-3 to TRBJ2-2, and TRBD2 matches 13 of the central bases. The CDR3 here reads CASSARTSGGRAGELFF. The nucleotides read TGTGCCAGCAGCGCCCGGACTAGCGGGGGAAGGGCCGGGGAGCTGTTTTTT. Where the CDR3 stops, the reference TRBV11-3 and TRBJ2-2 genes take over; the full variable domain is EAGVVQSPRYKIIEKKQPVAFWCNPISGHNTLYWYLQNLGQGPELLIRYENEEAVDDSQLPKDRFSAERLKGVDSTLKIQPAELGDSAVYLCASSARTSGGRAGELFFGEGSRLTVL.